The 6 T cell receptor beta chains below come from one sample, sequenced in a study of CD8+ T cells in alopecia areata. Sequencing templates came from extracted RNA that was reverse transcribed into cDNA. The assay was immunoSEQ multiplex PCR, and TCRdb's table has in-frame clones only and misses some. This sample yields about 140,000 clones, of which roughly 82% are seen a single time; around a quarter belongs to the top ten. The sample's treatment: oral pan-JAK inhibitor, 5-10 mg twice daily. The sample in question was CD8+ T cells sorted from blood, obtained at week 4, from a patient treated with tofacitinib. The receptor set was obtained from a human donor with alopecia areata.

This clone was recorded only once. This rearrangement joins TRBV10-3 to TRBJ1-2; unclear D gene. The CDR3 runs 13 residues. Trimming removed 2 bases from V and 4 bases from J, with 8 bases in between. Germline CDR1 is ENHRY and CDR2 is SYGVKD. CDR3 protein: CAISEGTVYGYTF. The CDR3 coding sequence is TGTGCCATCAGTGAGGGTACGGTCTATGGCTACACCTTC.

The chain combines TRBV4-1 with TRBJ1-1; D may be TRBD1 (5 bases). Trimming removed 3 bases from V and 1 base from J, with 9 bases in between. The CDR3 totals 14 residues. Germline V gene sequence: CDR1 MGHRA, CDR2 YSYEKL. The CDR3 is CASSHRVGNTEAFF. DNA of the CDR3: TGCGCCAGCAGCCACAGGGTGGGGAACACTGAAGCTTTCTTT.

This sequence joins TRBV7-2 and TRBJ2-7; the D is unclear. This CDR3 spans 14 amino acids. V lost 4 bases, J lost 4 bases, and 14 bases lay in between. Germline CDR1 is SGHTA and CDR2 is FQGNSA. CDR3 sequence: CASSSLAAWYEQYF. Written as DNA, the CDR3 is TGTGCCAGCAGCTCCCTGGCGGCCTGGTACGAGCAGTACTTC.

The gene calls are TRBV9 and TRBJ2-3; 10 bases are shared with TRBD1. Per germline, CDR1 SGDLS and CDR2 YYNGEE. V trimming: 0 bases; J trimming: 6 bases; junction bases outside the gene matches: 16. This CDR3 is built from 19 residues. As DNA, the CDR3 is TGTGCCAGCAGCGTAGAGGTTAGGACGGGACAGGGGCCGATGGATACGCAGTATTTT. Translated, it gives CASSVEVRTGQGPMDTQYF.

The chain is built from TRBV7-3 and TRBJ2-7; D assignment may be TRBD1 or TRBD2 (5 bases each). V gave up 5 bases and J gave up 3 bases, with 14 bases separating them. The CDR3 totals 14 residues. Per the germline V gene, CDR1 is SGHTA and CDR2 is FQGTGA. Written as DNA, the CDR3 is TGTGCCAGCAGCGCCGGGACCGGCGGCTACGAGCAGTACTTC. Amino acids: CASSAGTGGYEQYF.

The chain couples TRBV6-5 to TRBJ2-7, with 11 bases identical to TRBD1. V dropped 6 bases and J dropped 6; count of bases not matched to a gene: 10. Germline V gene data show CDR1 as MNHEY and CDR2 as SVGAGI. The CDR3 has 15 amino acids. The CDR3: CASSISGTGGREQYF. The CDR3 DNA is TGTGCCAGCAGCATCTCCGGGACAGGGGGACGCGAGCAGTACTTC.